Each of the 32 T cell receptor beta chains below was sequenced from the same sample in a study of naive and memory T cell subsets. Regarding the study as a whole: Naive repertoires, especially CD8, held a few larger clonotypes, possibly memory cells re-expressing CD45RA.

The antigens these receptors bind are not known. An equimolar mix of two oligonucleotides served as the beta constant-region primer for TRBC1 and TRBC2. Four rounds of PCR amplified the ligated cDNA using nested alpha and beta constant-region primers plus SP2. In TCRdb, the UMI-ligation and nested PCR reads were re-called with MiXCR into one record per CDR3 protein. The data contain roughly 140,000 distinct CDR3 sequences, about 20% of them seen just once; the ten biggest clones take up 0.6% to 0.7%. The sequencing sample was made of naive CD8+ T cells from blood. The source of these receptors is a human donor in good health.

The V call is TRBV6-2 or TRBV6-3, the J call TRBJ1-1; 8 nucleotides line up with TRBD1. V lost 2 bases, J lost 4 bases, and 6 bases stayed unmatched. The germline V gene encodes CDR1 MNHEY and CDR2 SVGEGT. This CDR3 spans 15 amino acids. Here the CDR3 reads CASSYQLTGGTEAFF. The CDR3 coding sequence is TGTGCCAGCAGTTACCAACTTACAGGGGGCACTGAAGCTTTCTTT.

For the CDR3, the DNA is TGTGCCAGCAGCTTAGATGGGCTAGCGGGAGGGGAAGAGACCCAGTACTTC. Encoded protein: CASSLDGLAGGEETQYF. V gene TRBV11-2 combines with J gene TRBJ2-5; 12 bases match TRBD2. Germline CDR1 reads SGHAT; CDR2 reads FQNNGV. The CDR3 totals 17 residues. Unmatched junction bases numbered 5, after V lost 0 bases and J lost 3 bases.

This rearrangement joins TRBV5-1 to TRBJ2-1, with D possibly called TRBD1 or TRBD2 (5 bases each). The V gene lost 0 bases and the J gene lost 10 bases, with 8 bases spanning the gap. The CDR3 totals 12 residues. The germline V gene encodes CDR1 SGHRS and CDR2 YFSETQ. Here the CDR3 reads CASSLERDEQFF. For the CDR3, the DNA is TGCGCCAGCAGCTTGGAAAGGGACGAGCAGTTCTTC.

In its sample, this clonotype was seen a few times. The chain is built from TRBV28 and TRBJ1-1; D remains unclear. V dropped 2 bases and J dropped 0 bases, with 13 bases sitting between them. The CDR3 runs to 16 residues. Germline-derived CDR1 and CDR2 are MDHEN and SYDVKM. CDR3 residues: CASSLLEAPMNTEAFF. The CDR3 DNA reads as TGTGCCAGCAGTTTACTTGAGGCCCCGATGAACACTGAAGCTTTCTTT.

This rearrangement joins TRBV3-1 to TRBJ2-2; D call uncertain. Between the trimmed V and J ends, which lost 1 base and 6 bases, there was a span of 6 bases. The germline CDR1 and CDR2 sequences are LGHDT and YNNKEL (reference sequence). The CDR3 consists of 13 residues. The DNA of the CDR3 is TGTGCCAGCAGCCAAGGTGGATCCGGGGAGCTGTTTTTT. Residues: CASSQGGSGELFF.

This clonotype was seen a handful of times. The CDR3 DNA sequence: TGTGCCAGCAGTCCTTTAGCGGGAGAGCCGACAGATACGCAGTATTTT. Its protein is CASSPLAGEPTDTQYF. V and J are TRBV27 and TRBJ2-3; 9 nucleotides agree with TRBD2. CDR1 MNHEY and CDR2 SMNVEV come from the germline V gene (reference sequence). With V trimmed by 5 bases and J by 3 bases, 9 bases remained unmatched. The CDR3 totals 16 residues.

Concerning this clonotype: This sequence may be a read error, since a much larger clone differs from it by one base. CDR3 sequence reads: CASSEEYEQYF. CDR3 DNA: TGCGCCAGCAGTGAGGAGTACGAGCAGTACTTC. The rearrangement links TRBV10-2 to TRBJ2-7, with D unresolved. Trimming pared 2 bases from V and 4 bases from J, leaving 3 bases between. The CDR3 is 11 residues long. Germline V CDR1 and CDR2: WSHSY, SAAADI.

This chain joins TRBV5-6 and TRBJ2-7; TRBD1 matches at 10 bases. The trim removed 4 bases at V and 7 bases at J, leaving 8 bases unmatched. CDR3 length: 14 residues. Germline V gene lookup returns CDR1 SGHDT and CDR2 YYEEEE. The CDR3, as DNA: TGTGCCAGCAGCCCGCAGGACAGGGGGGGAGAGCAGTACTTC. Its protein is CASSPQDRGGEQYF.

This clonotype was counted only a few times. The rearrangement joins TRBV30 to TRBJ2-1; D not certain. Germline V gene lookup returns CDR1 GTSNPN and CDR2 SVGIG (reference sequence). The ends were cut back, 2 bases at V and 9 bases at J, with 17 bases in the middle. The CDR3 is 14 residues long. The CDR3 DNA follows: TGTGCCTGGAGTCGGAACTCATATTATGCTGAGCAGTTCTTC. Protein product: CAWSRNSYYAEQFF.

This clonotype was observed a handful of times. The J gene is TRBJ2-3, the V gene TRBV5-1; 7 bases line up with TRBD1. J was trimmed by 3 bases and V by 4 bases; bases with no gene match: 8. CDR3 length equals 15 residues. CDR1 is SGHRS and CDR2 is YFSETQ in the germline V gene. Written as DNA, the CDR3 is TGCGCCAGCAGCCCCCCGACAGGGTCAACAGATACGCAGTATTTT. The encoded protein is CASSPPTGSTDTQYF.

This clonotype was counted a few times. The chain couples TRBV27 to TRBJ2-5; the D gene is possibly TRBD2 (6 bases). There are 13 residues in the CDR3. Trimming stripped 2 bases from V and 4 bases from J, with 8 bases between. CDR1 is MNHEY, CDR2 SMNVEV, per germline (reference sequence). CDR3 DNA: TGTGCCAGCAGTTTAATCGGGGGAGAGACCCAGTACTTC. Translated: CASSLIGGETQYF.

This rearrangement joins TRBV28 to TRBJ1-6; D gene uncertain. V lost 6 bases and J lost 3, with 18 bases in between. The germline V gene has CDR1 MDHEN and CDR2 SYDVKM. There are 17 residues in the CDR3. The CDR3 spells CASSPTREDHYNSPLHF. The CDR3 DNA reads as TGTGCCAGCAGCCCCACGAGAGAGGACCACTATAATTCACCCCTCCACTTT. Variable domain in full (rest from reference TRBV28 and TRBJ1-6): DVKVTQSSRYLVKRTGEKVFLECVQDMDHENMFWYRQDPGLGLRLIYFSYDVKMKEKGDIPEGYSVSREKKERFSLILESASTNQTSMYLCASSPTREDHYNSPLHFGNGTRLTVT.

There are a few counts of this clonotype. The rearrangement uses TRBV5-1 and TRBJ1-6, with no clear D. The germline gives CDR1 SGHRS, CDR2 YFSETQ. The V gene lost 2 bases and the J gene lost 9 bases, with 21 bases spanning the gap. This CDR3 is built from 17 residues. The CDR3 reads CASSFIALSGWVSPLHF. The DNA of the CDR3 is TGCGCCAGCAGCTTTATTGCGTTGAGTGGGTGGGTTTCACCCCTCCACTTT.

V usage is TRBV10-3 and J usage is TRBJ2-7; D not certain. CDR3 length: 12 residues. The V gene lost 6 bases and the J gene lost 4 bases, with 10 bases spanning the gap. Germline V CDR1 and CDR2: ENHRY, SYGVKD. CDR3 sequence: CAISAEGYEQYF. CDR3 nucleotides: TGTGCCATCAGCGCGGAAGGTTACGAGCAGTACTTC.

The chain uses TRBV27 and TRBJ2-1; TRBD1 matches at 7 bases. Trimming at V came to 5 bases and at J to 4 bases, leaving 8 bases not matched to a gene. From germline, CDR1 is MNHEY and CDR2 SMNVEV (reference sequence). The CDR3 is 15 residues long. CDR3 residues: CASSQGQTLYNEQFF. CDR3 bases: TGTGCCAGCAGTCAGGGACAGACGCTATACAATGAGCAGTTCTTC.

This clonotype was detected only a few times. The chain recombines TRBV7-6 with TRBJ2-1, with D tentatively TRBD2 (5 bases). The V gene lost 5 bases and the J gene lost 8 bases, with 22 bases spanning the gap. There are 16 residues in the CDR3. The germline gives CDR1 SGHVS, CDR2 FNYEAQ. This CDR3 is CASSNNPVGSADEQFF. The CDR3 nucleotides are TGTGCCAGCAGCAATAACCCCGTAGGGAGTGCGGATGAGCAGTTCTTC.

This clonotype appeared a few times. This chain uses TRBV12-3 or TRBV12-4 with TRBJ1-1; no firm D call. The germline V and J ends were trimmed by 1 base and 11 bases, with 14 bases remaining between them. This CDR3 contains 13 residues. CDR3 protein: CASSLGSGDGAFF. The CDR3 DNA reads TGTGCCAGCAGTTTAGGGAGCGGCGACGGGGCTTTCTTT.

The gene calls are TRBV28 and TRBJ2-7; the match to TRBD1 covers 8 bases. The CDR3 has 17 amino acids. V lost 3 bases and J lost 1; bases outside the gene matches: 11. Germline V gives CDR1 MDHEN, CDR2 SYDVKM. CDR3 bases: TGTGCCAGCAGTTTCTCCTCAGGGGGCGATGGGTCCTACGAGCAGTACTTC. As protein: CASSFSSGGDGSYEQYF.

This clonotype has just a few counts. The chain has TRBV6-5 and TRBJ1-5, with TRBD1 identical over 10 bases. With 6 bases clipped from V and 3 bases from J, the junction kept 5 bases outside the gene matches. In germline, CDR1 is MNHEY, CDR2 SVGAGI. This CDR3 contains 15 residues. The CDR3 sequence is CASSPGQGINQPQHF. The DNA for the CDR3 is TGTGCCAGCAGCCCGGGACAGGGGATCAATCAGCCCCAGCATTTT.

This clonotype was detected only a few times. The chain combines TRBV28 with TRBJ2-7; a possible D gene is TRBD1 (6 bases). Germline V CDR1 and CDR2: MDHEN, SYDVKM. This CDR3 is built from 15 residues. With 1 base removed from V and 0 bases from J, the gap between germline ends came to 10 bases. In nucleotides, the CDR3 is TGTGCCAGCAGTTTATTTGTAGGGGGCTCCTACGAGCAGTACTTC. Translating gives CASSLFVGGSYEQYF.

This clonotype occurred a few times. This chain connects TRBV29-1 to TRBJ1-1, with a weak D call TRBD1 (5 bases). The CDR3 is 11 amino acids. V was clipped by 5 bases and J by 13 bases, with 17 bases between them. Germline loops: CDR1 SQVTM, CDR2 ANQGSEA. The CDR3 nucleotides read TGCAGCGTTTGGAGGCAGCCGGGGGTTTTCTTT. Protein sequence: CSVWRQPGVFF.

This clonotype was observed a few times. The V and J genes are TRBV29-1 and TRBJ1-5, with TRBD1 identical over 8 bases. CDR3 size: 14 residues. After removal of 6 bases from V and 0 bases from J, the junction contained 4 bases not matched to a gene. CDR1 and CDR2 from the germline V gene are SQVTM and ANQGSEA. The CDR3 sequence is CSVLTGDSNQPQHF. In DNA, the CDR3 is TGCAGCGTCTTGACAGGGGATAGCAATCAGCCCCAGCATTTT.

This clonotype was recorded a few times. This chain joins TRBV19 and TRBJ2-1; the D gene is possibly TRBD1 (6 bases). CDR1 is LNHDA, CDR2 SQIVND, per germline (reference sequence). The length of the CDR3 is 13 residues. Trimming took 6 bases from V and 5 from J, leaving 11 bases between them. Here the CDR3 DNA reads TGTGCCAGTAGCACCGGGACAAACAATGAGCAGTTCTTC. This encodes CASSTGTNNEQFF. Full variable domain (outside the CDR3, taken from reference TRBV19 and TRBJ2-1): DGGITQSPKYLFRKEGQNVTLSCEQNLNHDAMYWYRQDPGQGLRLIYYSQIVNDFQKGDIAEGYSVSREKKESFPLTVTSAQKNPTAFYLCASSTGTNNEQFFGPGTRLTVL.

The chain joins TRBV6-5 to TRBJ1-2; the D gene is possibly TRBD1 (5 bases). There are 15 residues in the CDR3. Germline V lookup: CDR1 MNHEY, CDR2 SVGAGI. V gave up 8 bases and J gave up 6 bases, with 22 bases separating them. CDR3 amino acids: CASGGGADGADGYTF. The CDR3 DNA reads as TGTGCCAGCGGGGGAGGGGCGGACGGGGCGGATGGCTACACCTTC.

The chain joins TRBV20-1 to TRBJ2-1; TRBD1 agrees at 8 bases. The V segment lost 3 bases and the J segment 4 bases; nucleotides outside the gene matches: 8. The CDR3 extends over 15 amino acids. Germline CDR1 is DFQATT and CDR2 is SNEGSKA (reference sequence). CDR3 protein: CSARARQGCYNEQFF. The CDR3 coding sequence is TGCAGTGCTAGGGCAAGACAGGGGTGTTACAATGAGCAGTTCTTC.

The V gene is TRBV25-1, the J gene TRBJ2-7; 7 bases line up with TRBD2. The V segment lost 6 bases and the J segment 1 base; nucleotides outside the gene matches: 3. The CDR3 consists of 13 residues. Germline lookup yields CDR1 MGHDK and CDR2 SYGVNS. This CDR3 is CASRGTTSYEQYF. Written as DNA, the CDR3 is TGTGCCAGCAGAGGGACTACATCCTACGAGCAGTACTTC.

This clonotype showed up just a few times. The chain uses TRBV12-3 or TRBV12-4 and TRBJ2-1; TRBD2 agrees at 11 bases. The CDR3 is made up of 15 amino acids. With V trimmed by 6 bases and J by 4 bases, 5 bases remained unmatched. The CDR3 DNA reads TGTGCCAGCAGCGGACTAGCGGGCGGTTACAATGAGCAGTTCTTC. Translating gives CASSGLAGGYNEQFF.

This clonotype has a count of ten or more. The rearrangement links TRBV5-6 to TRBJ2-7, with D tentatively TRBD1 or TRBD2 (5 bases each). Trimming shortened V by 5 bases and J by 0 bases, and 12 bases separated the two germline ends. The CDR3 spans 14 residues. Germline CDR1 SGHDT, CDR2 YYEEEE. CDR3 DNA: TGTGCCAGCAGTTTATGGGGGAGCTCCTACGAGCAGTACTTC. This encodes CASSLWGSSYEQYF.

The chain employs TRBV28 and TRBJ1-1, with unresolved D. Germline V CDR1 and CDR2: MDHEN, SYDVKM. V was cut by 8 bases and J by 5 bases, with 18 bases left in between. The CDR3 length is 14 residues. The CDR3 loop is CASGDPGSGTEAFF. The CDR3 nucleotides are TGTGCCAGCGGGGATCCGGGAAGTGGGACTGAAGCTTTCTTT. Full variable domain (rest looked up from reference TRBV28 and TRBJ1-1): DVKVTQSSRYLVKRTGEKVFLECVQDMDHENMFWYRQDPGLGLRLIYFSYDVKMKEKGDIPEGYSVSREKKERFSLILESASTNQTSMYLCASGDPGSGTEAFFGQGTRLTVV.

A few counts support this clonotype. The chain employs TRBV28 and TRBJ1-1, with a tentative D call TRBD1 (6 bases). V was trimmed by 2 bases and J by 3 bases, leaving 16 bases between them. CDR1 is MDHEN and CDR2 is SYDVKM in the germline V gene. The CDR3 runs 16 residues. The CDR3 DNA follows: TGTGCCAGCAGTTTACTCACCGGACAGTTAGACACTGAAGCTTTCTTT. It specifies CASSLLTGQLDTEAFF.

This clonotype was seen only a few times. The chain links TRBV13 to TRBJ2-3; the match to TRBD2 covers 8 bases. CDR1 and CDR2 from the germline V gene are PRHDT and FYEKMQ (reference sequence). This CDR3 region has 17 residues. The ends lost 0 bases at V and 5 bases at J; junction bases unmatched: 10. This CDR3 is CASSLGLLAGTQDTQYF. The CDR3, as DNA: TGTGCCAGCAGCTTAGGGTTGTTAGCGGGAACTCAAGATACGCAGTATTTT.

This sequence joins TRBV9 and TRBJ1-5, with D unclear. Germline V gene data show CDR1 as SGDLS and CDR2 as YYNGEE. The CDR3 is 15 residues long. V was shortened by 0 bases and J by 8 bases, with 15 bases between the two germline ends. The CDR3 loop reads CASSVAGGNLEPQHF. CDR3 DNA sequence: TGTGCCAGCAGCGTAGCTGGCGGGAATTTGGAGCCCCAGCATTTT.